This T cell receptor beta chain derives from a study of quantifying T cell responses using KT2 cells (dated by TCRdb to 2016 to 2017). About the study as a whole: RNA was DNase-treated and reverse transcribed with TCR alpha and beta constant-region primers, mostly using SuperScript III. PCR2 was performed as a SYBR Green qPCR and was stopped at a predetermined fluorescence threshold so that over-amplification was avoided. The efficiency of the T4 ligation step under optimum conditions was estimated to be greater than 9%.

CDR1 is given as SNHLY and CDR2 as FYNNEI, both from the germline V gene. V sheds 6 bases and J sheds 5 bases, leaving 7 bases between their ends. From cysteine to phenylalanine, the CDR3 is 12 amino acids long. This entry keeps only the CDR3 DNA: 36 bases, framed from base 1. Known numbers of KT2, a T cell clone whose TCR had been sequenced previously, were spiked into unfractionated PBMC to test the sensitivity and accuracy of the pipeline. A range of KT2-to-PBMC ratios was generated by mixing KT2 cells with a fixed number of PBMC. This clonotype turned up a few times. This receptor's antigen is unknown. The record has no base qualities; no much larger clone is one base away. The full study reports these points: KT2 sequences were still detected at the lowest spike-in tested, roughly one KT2 cell per 100,000 PBMC. Detection of KT2 sequences showed saturation at very high KT2 spike-in numbers. The numbers of KT2 alpha and beta sequences increased linearly with the number of input KT2 cells across several orders of magnitude. The study did not include a side-by-side comparison of this pipeline with other TCR sequencing techniques.

The receptor library was made with UMI-ligation and nested PCR. A single-stranded oligonucleotide bearing the Illumina SP2 sequence and a UMI was ligated to the 3' end of the cDNA with T4 RNA ligase 1. PCR1 used approximately 4 cycles (98 degrees C 15 s, 69 degrees C 30 s, 72 degrees C 40 s), and the beta primer was an equimolar mix of RC1.1 and RC1.2 that covered TRBC1 and TRBC2. Starting at PCR2, the TCR alpha and beta chains were handled separately, and sample indices and Illumina adaptors were added. Placed after an 8-base spacer, the UMI was made up of 12 random nucleotides arranged as two hexamers with a spacer between them. Libraries were sequenced on an Illumina MiSeq with v2 2x251 paired-end chemistry, typically roughly twelve samples per run. To increase diversity, roughly 4.5-8% PhiX DNA was added to each sequencing library. Concerning the study's data processing: The raw reads were converted into FASTQ with bcl2fastq and then demultiplexed by dual indices with Demultiplexor. V and J genes were assigned by Decombinator through tag matching that permitted a single base-pair mismatch. UMIs were used by Collapsinator to correct both sequencing errors and frequency errors caused by PCR heterogeneity. Decombinator identifiers were converted to nucleotide sequence by CDR3Translator, the sequences were translated to amino acids, and CDR3 was extracted using C- and N-terminal motifs. Each distinct KT2 TCR was counted as a cluster of KT2 sequences sharing one unique molecular identifier. TCRdb applied fastp at Q25 and MiXCR to the public reads, then kept only in-frame beta chains. Every distinct CDR3 protein forms one entry, paired with its most common genes and DNA. TCRdb's processing, not the authors', yielded these V and J calls. The sample table lists roughly 50,000 distinct CDR3 sequences, about 12% of them with a count of one. In total, the top ten clones hold about 9.4% of the sample.

The chain employs TRBV2 and TRBJ1-4; TRBD1 might be the D gene, on 6 matching bases. Sequenced input: PBMCs spiked with cells of the T cell clone KT2. The clonotype comes from a human donor. The CDR3 protein is CASRQGNEKLFF. The DNA reads as follows: TGTGCCAGCAGGCAGGGGAATGAAAAACTGTTTTTT.